This T cell receptor (beta chain) originates from a study of blood T cell repertoires in COVID-19. Here immunoSEQ multiplex PCR was the method, and the copy in TCRdb shows in-frame clones only, minus some. The sample holds under 250,000 clones; about 90% are singletons and the top ten take 2% to 3%. The V gene end was trimmed by 6 bases and the J gene end by 2 bases; junction bases not matched to a gene: 7. This CDR3 contains 15 residues. CDR1 and CDR2 from the germline V gene are SNHLY and FYNNEI. This sequence was found in a man between 25 and 39 years old with COVID-19, enrolled during active disease. Sequences were obtained from peripheral blood. This chain joins TRBV2 and TRBJ1-2; 9 bases match TRBD1. CDR3 amino acids: CASSGTGKRNYGYTF. CDR3 DNA sequence: TGTGCCAGCAGCGGGACAGGGAAAAGGAACTATGGCTACACCTTC.